This TCR beta chain was profiled in a study of a mutant IDH1 vaccine in newly diagnosed glioma (dated by TCRdb to the early 2020s). About the study as a whole: Across visits V03 through V10, patients got a total of eight vaccinations, given in weeks 1, 3, 5, 7, 11, 15, 19 and 23. In the chemotherapy-containing groups, vaccination started alongside temozolomide cycles, whereas in patients who had radiotherapy alone it started 4-6 weeks after radiotherapy. Of the approximately 35 treated patients, approximately 62% were male and around 40% were female, and the mean age was roughly 40 years. Before enrollment, patients had received standard therapy of radiotherapy alone, temozolomide alone, or radiochemotherapy with temozolomide; most received the combination. Peripheral blood samples were drawn at six visits, namely V03 (baseline), V05, V07, V10, V12 and V13. Longitudinal TCRB deep sequencing was done for 25 treated patients, wherever samples were available for exploratory analyses.

What the work shows at the level of the full study, not this receptor alone: Pseudoprogression seemed to be unrelated to changes in the top peripheral T cell clonotypes found by TCRB sequencing. Immune responses induced by the vaccine were seen in around 94% of patients across multiple MHC alleles. It was noted by the authors that analyses of patient blood samples could not be reproduced owing to sample limitations. PBMC samples for TCRB deep sequencing were selected based on availability.

With respect to this clone: Which antigen it targets is not known. Base qualities are missing; no much larger clone stands one base away. The identical CDR3 is also encoded by other nucleotide sequences in the sample.

Library preparation was by the immunoSEQ multiplex PCR assay. The hsTCRB Kit was used according to the manufacturer's protocol to amplify rearranged TCR beta chain sequences. An Illumina MiSeq was used to sequence the TCRB libraries. In the source study's methods: Demultiplexing, trimming and gene mapping were performed with the kit vendor's proprietary platform. In its TCRdb copy, this immuneACCESS table keeps in-frame sequences only and misses some clones. Where compared with another copy, unresolved V genes explain less than half of these, and the others have no known cause. V, J and clone size reflect that table, while D and trimming were determined from the DNA. The sample yields roughly 30,000 clones; about four fifths were counted once. The ten top clones hold roughly 22% of the sample. Sample time point, as interpreted from the label and publication: week 5, during vaccination. A 20-mer mutant IDH1 peptide at 300 micrograms in Montanide made up each vaccine dose, which was injected subcutaneously together with topical imiquimod. Donors had newly diagnosed WHO grade 3 or 4 IDH1-mutant astrocytomas with loss of nuclear ATRX. The samples were drawn from NOA16, a multicentre, single-arm, open-label phase I trial in Germany that tested a mutant IDH1 peptide vaccine in humans for the first time. Genomic DNA for TCRB sequencing was extracted from EDTA blood using the DNeasy Blood and Tissue Kit.

The clonotype comes from a man aged 25 to 40 with glioma. Here the sequenced sample was PBMCs, taken from a glioma patient whose treatment included an IDH1 peptide vaccine.

The DNA is as follows: TGTGCCAGCAGCCTTCTTAATGAAAAACTGTTTTTT. This encodes CASSLLNEKLFF. In this chain, TRBV5-6 is recombined with TRBJ1-4; too little of a D gene remains to name it. Trimming takes 4 bases from V and 4 bases from J, and the germline ends sit 5 bases apart. The germline V gene yields SGHDT for CDR1 and YYEEEE for CDR2. Its CDR3 holds 12 amino acids, cysteine through phenylalanine. CDR3 DNA only is kept here, 36 bases in frame from base 1.